This T cell receptor beta chain was recovered during a study of T cell responses to AZD1222 COVID-19 vaccine. Study-wide points: Baseline seropositives among AZD1222 recipients totaled only five to seven. Nearly half of spike-specific TCRs reportedly go after variant regions that carry no mutations.

TCRdb's table, derived via immunoSEQ multiplex PCR, lists solely in-frame clones and lacks some. The top ten clones hold 8.4% of a sample with 90,000 to 150,000 clones, 70% to 90% of them seen once. Of note for this clone: The target antigen is unknown.

The CDR3 is 15 amino acids. J was trimmed by 0 bases and V by 1 base; bases with no gene match: 3. Germline CDR1 SQVTM, CDR2 ANQGSEA. The sample in question was peripheral blood, obtained on day 0 of AZD1222 vaccination. The TCR was taken from an adult in good health. The chain has TRBV29-1 and TRBJ1-3, with TRBD1 matching over 7 bases. CDR3 region: CSVEGQGRSGNTIYF. The CDR3 coding sequence is TGCAGCGTTGAAGGACAGGGCCGCTCTGGAAACACCATATATTTT.